This T cell receptor beta chain was sequenced during a study of T cell repertoires and HLA-DP antigens. Concerning this clone itself: Its matching antigen is unknown.

Trimming took 4 bases from V and 1 from J, leaving 11 bases between them. The germline V gene has CDR1 SGHRS and CDR2 YFSETQ. There are 14 residues in the CDR3. Amplification used primers for 54 TRBV and 13 TRBJ segments. The protocol was immunoSEQ multiplex PCR, while the TCRdb copy is restricted to in-frame clones and leaves out a portion. Altogether around 90,000 clones are present, approximately 89% being singletons, with the ten largest covering 1.5% to 2%. V usage is TRBV5-1 and J usage is TRBJ1-2; no reliable D call. Material: CD4+ T cells from PBMCs. The clonotype comes from a man in his fifties in good health and CMV-seronegative. CDR3 coding DNA: TGCGCCAGCAGCCCCCTGGTGGGTAACTATGGCTACACCTTC. Translating gives CASSPLVGNYGYTF. Full variable domain (remainder filled in from reference TRBV5-1 and TRBJ1-2): KAGVTQTPRYLIKTRGQQVTLSCSPISGHRSVSWYQQTPGQGLQFLFEYFSETQRNKGNFPGRFSGRQFSNSRSEMNVSTLELGDSALYLCASSPLVGNYGYTFGSGTRLTVV.